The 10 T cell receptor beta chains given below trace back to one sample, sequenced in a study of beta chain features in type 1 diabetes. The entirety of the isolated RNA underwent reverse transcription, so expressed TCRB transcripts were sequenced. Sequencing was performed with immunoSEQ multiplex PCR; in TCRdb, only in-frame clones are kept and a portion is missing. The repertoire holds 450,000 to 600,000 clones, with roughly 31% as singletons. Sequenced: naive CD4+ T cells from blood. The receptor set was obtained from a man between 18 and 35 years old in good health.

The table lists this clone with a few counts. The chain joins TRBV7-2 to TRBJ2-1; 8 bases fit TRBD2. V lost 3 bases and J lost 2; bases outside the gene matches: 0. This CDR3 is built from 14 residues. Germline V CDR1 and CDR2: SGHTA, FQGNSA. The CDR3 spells CASSFSGTYNEQFF. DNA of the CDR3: TGTGCCAGCAGCTTTAGCGGGACCTACAATGAGCAGTTCTTC.

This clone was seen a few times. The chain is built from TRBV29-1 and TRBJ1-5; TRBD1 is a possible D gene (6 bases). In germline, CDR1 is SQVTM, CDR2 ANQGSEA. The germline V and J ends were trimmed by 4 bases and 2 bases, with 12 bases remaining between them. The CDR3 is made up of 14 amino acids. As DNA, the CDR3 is TGCAGCGTTGGTGGGGGCATAGGCAATCAGCCCCAGCATTTT. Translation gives CSVGGGIGNQPQHF.

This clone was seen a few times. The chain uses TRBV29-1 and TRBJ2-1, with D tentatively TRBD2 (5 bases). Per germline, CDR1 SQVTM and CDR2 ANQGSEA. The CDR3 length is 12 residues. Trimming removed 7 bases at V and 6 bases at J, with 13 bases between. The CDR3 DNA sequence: TGCAGCGGCTCCGGAGGCTTCAATGAGCAGTTCTTC. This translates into CSGSGGFNEQFF.

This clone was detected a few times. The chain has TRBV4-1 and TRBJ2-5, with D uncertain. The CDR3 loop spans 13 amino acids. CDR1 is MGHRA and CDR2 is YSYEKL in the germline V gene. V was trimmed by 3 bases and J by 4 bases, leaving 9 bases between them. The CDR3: CASSHYVGETQYF. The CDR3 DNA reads TGCGCCAGCAGCCATTATGTAGGAGAGACCCAGTACTTC.

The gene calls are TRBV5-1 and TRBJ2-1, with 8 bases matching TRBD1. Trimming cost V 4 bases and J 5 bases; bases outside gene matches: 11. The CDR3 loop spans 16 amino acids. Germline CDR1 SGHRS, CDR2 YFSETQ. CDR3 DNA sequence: TGCGCCAGCAGCATCCGGGCCCAGGGGGCAAACAATGAGCAGTTCTTC. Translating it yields CASSIRAQGANNEQFF.

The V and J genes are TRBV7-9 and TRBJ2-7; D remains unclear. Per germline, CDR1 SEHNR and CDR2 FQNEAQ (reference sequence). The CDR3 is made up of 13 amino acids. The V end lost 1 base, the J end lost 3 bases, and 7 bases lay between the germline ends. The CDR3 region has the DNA TGTGCCAGCAGCTTAGACGGGTACTACGAGCAGTACTTC. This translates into CASSLDGYYEQYF.

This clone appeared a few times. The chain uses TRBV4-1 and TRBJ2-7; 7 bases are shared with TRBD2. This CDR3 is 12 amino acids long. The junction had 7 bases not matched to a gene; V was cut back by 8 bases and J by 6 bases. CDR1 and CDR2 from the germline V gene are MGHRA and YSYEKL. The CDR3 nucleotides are TGCGCCAGCCGGGTGCCGGGGGGCGAGCAGTACTTC. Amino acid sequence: CASRVPGGEQYF.

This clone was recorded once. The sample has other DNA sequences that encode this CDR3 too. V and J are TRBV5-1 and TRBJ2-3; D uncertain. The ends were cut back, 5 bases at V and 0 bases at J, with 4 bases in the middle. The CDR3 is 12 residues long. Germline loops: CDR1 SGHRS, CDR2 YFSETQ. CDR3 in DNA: TGCGCCAGCAGTCCTAGCACAGATACGCAGTATTTT. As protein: CASSPSTDTQYF.

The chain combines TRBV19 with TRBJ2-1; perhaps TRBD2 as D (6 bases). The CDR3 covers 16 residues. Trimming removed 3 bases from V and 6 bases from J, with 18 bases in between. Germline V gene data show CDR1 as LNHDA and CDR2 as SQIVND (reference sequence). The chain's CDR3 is CASSMVRDEACNEQFF. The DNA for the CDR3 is TGTGCCAGTAGTATGGTGCGGGATGAAGCCTGCAATGAGCAGTTCTTC.

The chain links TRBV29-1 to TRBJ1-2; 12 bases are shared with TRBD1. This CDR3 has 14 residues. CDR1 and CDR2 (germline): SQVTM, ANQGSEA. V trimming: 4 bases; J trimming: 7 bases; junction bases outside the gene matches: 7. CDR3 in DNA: TGCAGCGTTGTACCGGGACAGGGGGCTCGTGGCTACACCTTC. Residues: CSVVPGQGARGYTF.